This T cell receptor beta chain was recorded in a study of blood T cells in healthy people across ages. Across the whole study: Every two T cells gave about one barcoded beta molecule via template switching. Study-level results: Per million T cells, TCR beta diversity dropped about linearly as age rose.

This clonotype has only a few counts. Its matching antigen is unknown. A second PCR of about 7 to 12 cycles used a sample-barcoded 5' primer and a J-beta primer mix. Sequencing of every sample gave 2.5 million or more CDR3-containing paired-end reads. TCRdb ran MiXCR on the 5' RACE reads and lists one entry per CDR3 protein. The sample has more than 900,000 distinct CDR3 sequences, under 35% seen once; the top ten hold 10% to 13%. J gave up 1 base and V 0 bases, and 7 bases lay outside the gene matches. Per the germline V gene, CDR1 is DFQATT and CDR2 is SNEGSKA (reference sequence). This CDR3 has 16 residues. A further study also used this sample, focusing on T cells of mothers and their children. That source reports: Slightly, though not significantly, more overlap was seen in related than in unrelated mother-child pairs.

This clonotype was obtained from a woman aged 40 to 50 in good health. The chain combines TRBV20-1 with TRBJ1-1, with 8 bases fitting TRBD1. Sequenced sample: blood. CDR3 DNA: TGCAGTGCTAGAGATGGACAGGGACTAACGAACACTGAAGCTTTCTTT. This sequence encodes CSARDGQGLTNTEAFF.